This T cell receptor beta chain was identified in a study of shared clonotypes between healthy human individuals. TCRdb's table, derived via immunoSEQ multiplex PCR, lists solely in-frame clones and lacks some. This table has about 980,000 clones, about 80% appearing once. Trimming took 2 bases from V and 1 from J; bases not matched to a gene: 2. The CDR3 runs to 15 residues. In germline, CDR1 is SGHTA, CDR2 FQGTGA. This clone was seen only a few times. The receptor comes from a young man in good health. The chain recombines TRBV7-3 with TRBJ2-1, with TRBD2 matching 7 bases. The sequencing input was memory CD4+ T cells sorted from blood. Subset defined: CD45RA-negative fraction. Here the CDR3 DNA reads TGTGCCAGCAGCTTACGGCGGGAGTCCTACAATGAGCAGTTCTTC. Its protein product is CASSLRRESYNEQFF.